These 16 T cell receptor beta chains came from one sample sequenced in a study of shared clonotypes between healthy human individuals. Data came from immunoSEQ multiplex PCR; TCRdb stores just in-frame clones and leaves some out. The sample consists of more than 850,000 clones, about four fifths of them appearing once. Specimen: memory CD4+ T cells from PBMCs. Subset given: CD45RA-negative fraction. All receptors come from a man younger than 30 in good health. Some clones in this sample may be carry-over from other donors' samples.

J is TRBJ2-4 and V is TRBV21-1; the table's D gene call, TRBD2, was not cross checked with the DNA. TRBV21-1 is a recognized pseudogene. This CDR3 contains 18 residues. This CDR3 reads CASSKDTERDGAKNIQYF. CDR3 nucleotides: TGTGCCAGCAGCAAAGATACCGAGCGGGATGGGGCCAAAAACATTCAGTACTTC.

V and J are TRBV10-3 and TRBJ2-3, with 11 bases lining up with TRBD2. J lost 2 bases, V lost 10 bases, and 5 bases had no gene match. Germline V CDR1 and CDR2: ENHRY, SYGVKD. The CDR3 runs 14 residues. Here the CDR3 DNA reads TGTGCCACGCGACTAGCGGGGTCCACAGATACGCAGTATTTT. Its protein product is CATRLAGSTDTQYF.

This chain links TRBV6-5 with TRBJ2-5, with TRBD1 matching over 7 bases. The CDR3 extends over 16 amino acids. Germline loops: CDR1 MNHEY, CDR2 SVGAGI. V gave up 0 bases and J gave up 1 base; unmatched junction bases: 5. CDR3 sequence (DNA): TGTGCCAGCAGTTACTCCATGACAGGGTCCCAAGAGACCCAGTACTTC. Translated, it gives CASSYSMTGSQETQYF.

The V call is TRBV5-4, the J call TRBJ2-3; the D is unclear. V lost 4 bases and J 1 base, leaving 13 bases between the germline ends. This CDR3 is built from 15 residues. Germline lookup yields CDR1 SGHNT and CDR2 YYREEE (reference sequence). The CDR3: CASSPSVPRTDTQYF. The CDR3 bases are TGTGCCAGCAGCCCTTCAGTTCCCCGCACAGATACGCAGTATTTT.

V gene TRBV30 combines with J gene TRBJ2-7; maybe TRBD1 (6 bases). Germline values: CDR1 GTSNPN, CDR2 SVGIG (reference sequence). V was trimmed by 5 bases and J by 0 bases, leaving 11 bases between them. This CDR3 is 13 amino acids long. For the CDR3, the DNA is TGTGCCTGGGCAGACAGGAGCTCCTACGAGCAGTACTTC. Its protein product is CAWADRSSYEQYF.

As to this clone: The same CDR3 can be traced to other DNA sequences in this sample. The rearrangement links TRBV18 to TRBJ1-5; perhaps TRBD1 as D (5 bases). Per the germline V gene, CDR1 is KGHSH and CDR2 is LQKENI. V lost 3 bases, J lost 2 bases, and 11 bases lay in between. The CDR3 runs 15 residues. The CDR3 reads CASSPQGGGNQPQHF. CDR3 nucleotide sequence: TGTGCCAGCTCACCCCAGGGTGGCGGCAATCAGCCCCAGCATTTT.

The CDR3 loop is CASSGPVIGYTF. The CDR3 coding sequence is TGTGCCAGCAGTGGGCCTGTCATCGGCTACACCTTC. The chain has TRBV27 and TRBJ1-2, with D hard to call. Germline-derived CDR1 and CDR2 are MNHEY and SMNVEV (reference sequence). Trimming left V 5 bases short and J 8 bases short, with 12 bases between. CDR3 length: 12 residues.

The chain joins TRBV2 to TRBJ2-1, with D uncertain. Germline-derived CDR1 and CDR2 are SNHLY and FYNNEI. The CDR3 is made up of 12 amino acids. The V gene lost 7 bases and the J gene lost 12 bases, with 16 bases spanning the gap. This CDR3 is CASTPETPGQFF. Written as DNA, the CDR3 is TGTGCCAGCACCCCGGAGACTCCCGGGCAGTTCTTC.

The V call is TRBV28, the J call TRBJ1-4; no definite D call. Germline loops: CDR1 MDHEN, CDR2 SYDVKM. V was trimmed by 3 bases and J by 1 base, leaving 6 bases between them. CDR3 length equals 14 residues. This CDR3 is CASSFRETNEKLFF. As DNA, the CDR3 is TGTGCCAGCAGTTTTAGGGAAACTAATGAAAAACTGTTTTTT.

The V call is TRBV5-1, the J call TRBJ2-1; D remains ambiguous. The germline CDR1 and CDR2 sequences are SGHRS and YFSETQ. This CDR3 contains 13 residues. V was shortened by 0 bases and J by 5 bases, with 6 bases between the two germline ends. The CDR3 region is CASSLDSHNEQFF. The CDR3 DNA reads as TGCGCCAGCAGCTTGGACAGCCACAATGAGCAGTTCTTC.

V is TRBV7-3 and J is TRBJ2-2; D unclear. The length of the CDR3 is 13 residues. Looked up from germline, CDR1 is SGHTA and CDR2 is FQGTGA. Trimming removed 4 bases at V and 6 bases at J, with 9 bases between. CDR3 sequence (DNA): TGTGCCAGCAGCTCCTCTGCCGCCGGGGAGCTGTTTTTT. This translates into CASSSSAAGELFF.

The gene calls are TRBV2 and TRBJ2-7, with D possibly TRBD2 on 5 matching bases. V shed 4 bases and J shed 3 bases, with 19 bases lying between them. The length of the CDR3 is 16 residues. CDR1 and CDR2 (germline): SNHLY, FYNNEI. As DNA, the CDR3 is TGTGCCAGCAGTGGGGCTAGCTCAATACCCTACTACGAGCAGTACTTC. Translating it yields CASSGASSIPYYEQYF.

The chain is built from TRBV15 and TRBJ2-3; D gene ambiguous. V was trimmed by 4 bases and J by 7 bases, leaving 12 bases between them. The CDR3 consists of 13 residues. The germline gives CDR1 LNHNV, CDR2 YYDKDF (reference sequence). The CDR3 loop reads CATSNSGPNTQYF. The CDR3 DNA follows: TGTGCCACCAGCAATTCTGGGCCTAATACGCAGTATTTT.

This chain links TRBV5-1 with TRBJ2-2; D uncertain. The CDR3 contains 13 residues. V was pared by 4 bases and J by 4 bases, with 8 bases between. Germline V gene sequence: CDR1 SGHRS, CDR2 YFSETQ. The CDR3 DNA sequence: TGCGCCAGCAGCGGCGTAGCCACCGGGGAGCTGTTTTTT. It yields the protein CASSGVATGELFF.

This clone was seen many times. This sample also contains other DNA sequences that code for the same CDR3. The CDR3 is CASRPGGNEQFF. In nucleotides, the CDR3 is TGTGCCAGCAGGCCCGGGGGCAATGAGCAGTTCTTC. This chain uses TRBV6-6 with TRBJ2-1, with D maybe TRBD2 (6 bases). Germline CDR1 reads MNHNY; CDR2 reads SVGAGI (reference sequence). The CDR3 contains 12 residues. V was trimmed by 6 bases and J by 6 bases, leaving 9 bases between them.

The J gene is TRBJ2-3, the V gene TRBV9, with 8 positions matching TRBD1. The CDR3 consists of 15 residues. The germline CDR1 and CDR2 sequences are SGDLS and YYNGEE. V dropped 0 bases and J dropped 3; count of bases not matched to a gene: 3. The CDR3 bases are TGTGCCAGCAGCGTAGCCAGGGGGCGGACAGATACGCAGTATTTT. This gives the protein CASSVARGRTDTQYF.